This T cell receptor (beta chain) emerged from a study of T-cell reconstitution after alpha-beta-depleted transplantation in children. Study-wide points: T cells produced anew were the main source of T-cell counts and diversity one year after transplant. From surviving recipient T cells and thymic progenitors came the high day-60 TCRbeta diversity observed in some patients. The origin of alpha-beta T cells about two months after transplant was reportedly several hundred expanded graft clones.

This clonotype appeared a few times. The target antigen is unknown. The CDR3 extends over 15 amino acids. Between the trimmed V and J ends, which lost 3 bases and 5 bases, there was a span of 15 bases. The authors prepared the TCRbeta library with unique molecular identifiers. TCRdb recomputed calls from the PCR reads with MiXCR, one row per CDR3 protein. The sample includes approximately 500,000 distinct CDR3 sequences, over 25% of them seen just once. This TCR was sampled from a boy younger than two with Wiskott-Aldrich syndrome, due to receive a stem cell transplant. The rearrangement links TRBV12-3 or TRBV12-4 to TRBJ2-3; D might be TRBD2 (5 bases). Here the sequenced sample was PBMCs, taken before TCRalphabeta/CD19-depleted stem cell transplant. The CDR3 reads CASSLIREGGDTQYF. CDR3 nucleotides: TGTGCCAGCAGTTTGATACGGGAAGGTGGAGATACGCAGTATTTT.